Following are 6 T cell receptor beta chains from one sample sequenced in a study of cytomegalovirus exposure and HLA in healthy donors. PCR amplification relied on 60 Vbeta primers (plus 13 Jbeta primers). Assay used: immunoSEQ multiplex PCR; TCRdb lists only in-frame clones, some missing. The sample holds about 140,000 clones, around 86% seen once. Sequencing was done on a sample of PBMCs. Receptor source: a female donor in good health and CMV-seronegative.

V usage is TRBV5-1 and J usage is TRBJ2-4, with TRBD2 identical over 11 bases. Germline trimming cut 4 bases from V and 6 bases from J; bases unmatched to any gene: 15. This CDR3 is 18 amino acids long. Germline V gene sequence: CDR1 SGHRS, CDR2 YFSETQ. CDR3 protein: CASSPLGLAGLNLNIQYF. In DNA, the CDR3 is TGCGCCAGCAGCCCCCTTGGACTAGCGGGTCTTAACCTAAACATTCAGTACTTC.

The chain couples TRBV28 to TRBJ2-5; 8 bases align to TRBD1. CDR3 length: 13 residues. Germline trimming cut 5 bases from V and 7 bases from J; bases unmatched to any gene: 6. The germline gives CDR1 MDHEN, CDR2 SYDVKM. The CDR3 spells CASSAQGAGTQYF. CDR3 nucleotides: TGTGCCAGCAGTGCCCAGGGGGCTGGGACCCAGTACTTC.

The chain recombines TRBV28 with TRBJ1-4, with TRBD1 matching over 8 bases. The junction had 7 bases not matched to a gene; V was cut back by 6 bases and J by 4 bases. The germline V gene encodes CDR1 MDHEN and CDR2 SYDVKM. The CDR3 totals 15 residues. The CDR3 DNA is TGTGCCAGCAGCCGCCCAGGGGGCCTTAATGAAAAACTGTTTTTT. Translating it yields CASSRPGGLNEKLFF.

This clone has just a few counts. At the DNA level, this CDR3 is encoded by other sequences in the same sample as well. The chain recombines TRBV28 with TRBJ1-2; TRBD1 matches at 7 bases. Losses at the gene ends were 6 bases for V and 2 bases for J; bases not matched to a gene: 3. This CDR3 comprises 13 residues. From germline, CDR1 is MDHEN and CDR2 SYDVKM. The DNA for the CDR3 is TGTGCCAGCAGCCTACAGGGGAACTATGGCTACACCTTC. This codes for CASSLQGNYGYTF.

The rearrangement joins TRBV5-4 to TRBJ2-7; 7 positions match TRBD2. CDR1 SGHNT and CDR2 YYREEE come from the germline V gene (reference sequence). The CDR3 runs 16 residues. The V segment lost 3 bases and the J segment 7 bases; nucleotides outside the gene matches: 16. CDR3 DNA: TGTGCCAGCAGCTCCGCCCCTAGCGGTGCGGTAATAGAGCAGTACTTC. Protein sequence: CASSSAPSGAVIEQYF.

The chain employs TRBV27 and TRBJ2-7; D unclear. This CDR3 contains 13 residues. V was cut by 5 bases and J by 0 bases, with 8 bases left in between. Germline V gives CDR1 MNHEY, CDR2 SMNVEV (reference sequence). The CDR3 region is CASSLKLSYEQYF. CDR3 sequence (DNA): TGTGCCAGCAGTCTCAAACTCTCCTACGAGCAGTACTTC.